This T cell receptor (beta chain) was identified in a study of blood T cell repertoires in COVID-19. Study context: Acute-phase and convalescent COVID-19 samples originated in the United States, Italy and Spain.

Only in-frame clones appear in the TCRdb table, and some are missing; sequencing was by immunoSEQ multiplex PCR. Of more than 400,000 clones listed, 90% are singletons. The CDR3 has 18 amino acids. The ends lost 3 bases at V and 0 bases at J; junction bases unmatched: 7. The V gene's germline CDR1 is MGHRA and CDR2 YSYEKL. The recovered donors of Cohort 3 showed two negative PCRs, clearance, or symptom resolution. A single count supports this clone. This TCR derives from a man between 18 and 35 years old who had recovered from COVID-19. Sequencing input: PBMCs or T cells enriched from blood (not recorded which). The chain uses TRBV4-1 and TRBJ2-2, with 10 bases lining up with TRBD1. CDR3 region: CASSHHTGTGANTGELFF. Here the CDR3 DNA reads TGCGCCAGCAGCCACCATACCGGGACAGGGGCGAACACCGGGGAGCTGTTTTTT.